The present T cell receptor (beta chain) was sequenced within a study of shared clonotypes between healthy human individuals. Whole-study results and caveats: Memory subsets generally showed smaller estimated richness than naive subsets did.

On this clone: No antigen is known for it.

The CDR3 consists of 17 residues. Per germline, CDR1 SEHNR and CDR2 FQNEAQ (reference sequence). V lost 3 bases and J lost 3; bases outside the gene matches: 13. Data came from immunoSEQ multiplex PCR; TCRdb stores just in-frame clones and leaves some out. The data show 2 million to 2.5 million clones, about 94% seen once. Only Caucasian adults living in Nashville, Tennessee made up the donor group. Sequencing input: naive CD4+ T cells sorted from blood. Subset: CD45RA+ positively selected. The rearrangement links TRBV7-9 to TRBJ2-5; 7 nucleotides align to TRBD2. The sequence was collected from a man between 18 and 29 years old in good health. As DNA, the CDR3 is TGTGCCAGCAGCTTGACCCGACTAGTTGGGAGGGAAGAGACCCAGTACTTC. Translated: CASSLTRLVGREETQYF.